This TCR beta chain is drawn from a study of cytomegalovirus exposure and HLA in healthy donors. The primer mix had 60 Vbeta and 13 Jbeta primers. Profiling relied on immunoSEQ multiplex PCR, and the TCRdb table lists in-frame clones only, not all of them. The sample lists more than 30,000 clones, 70% to 85% occurring once. The CDR3 has 17 amino acids. The germline CDR1 and CDR2 sequences are SEHNR and FQNEAQ (reference sequence). Comments on this clone: Its antigen is currently unknown. The junction does not match germline at one end; this may be a read error.

Study-wide results and limits: Apart from CMV serostatus, no immune exposure information was available.

The chain has TRBV7-9 and TRBJ2-7, with 12 bases identical to TRBD2. Sample: PBMCs. This receptor was identified in a young man in good health and CMV-seronegative. CDR3 sequence (DNA): TGTTCCAGCAGCTTATCCCCCCTAGCGGGAGGGCTGAACGAGCAGTACTTC. Translation: CSSSLSPLAGGLNEQYF.